One and the same sample provided the 24 T cell receptor beta chains below, sequenced in a study of blood T cell repertoires in COVID-19. Measured with immunoSEQ multiplex PCR; TCRdb has only the in-frame clones, and not every one. The sample includes about 140,000 clones, just under 90% seen only once; the top ten take 11%. The specimen was peripheral blood. Source of these receptors: a woman older than 75 with acute or convalescent COVID-19.

This CDR3 reads CASSELTGLLETQYF. The CDR3 nucleotides read TGTGCCAGCAGTGAACTGACAGGATTGTTGGAGACCCAGTACTTC. J is TRBJ2-5 and V is TRBV6-1, with D possibly TRBD1 on 6 matching bases. The germline gives CDR1 MNHNS, CDR2 SASEGT. Trimming removed 2 bases from V and 5 bases from J, with 15 bases in between. This CDR3 contains 15 residues.

CDR3 residues: CASSLAGGPYNEQFF. The DNA of the CDR3 is TGTGCCAGCAGCTTAGCGGGGGGTCCCTACAATGAGCAGTTCTTC. V usage is TRBV7-3 and J usage is TRBJ2-1; TRBD2 agrees at 8 bases. The CDR3 has 15 residues. In germline, CDR1 is SGHTA, CDR2 FQGTGA. The V and J ends lost 2 bases and 2 bases, in that order; junction bases with no gene match: 2.

The count of this clone is one. The chain is built from TRBV5-1 and TRBJ1-1, with D hard to call. V lost 3 bases to trimming and J lost 0 bases, with 6 bases between them. Looked up from germline, CDR1 is SGHRS and CDR2 is YFSETQ. The CDR3 sequence is 13 residues long. CDR3 in DNA: TGCGCCAGCAGCTCTAGCATGAACACTGAAGCTTTCTTT. It is translated as CASSSSMNTEAFF.

J is TRBJ1-1 and V is TRBV5-1; D is perhaps TRBD1 (6 bases). The CDR3 is made up of 15 amino acids. CDR1 is SGHRS and CDR2 is YFSETQ in the germline V gene. Trimming pared 1 base from V and 2 bases from J, leaving 12 bases between. CDR3 loop: CASSLLGARNTEAFF. CDR3 bases: TGCGCCAGCAGCTTGTTGGGGGCGCGAAACACTGAAGCTTTCTTT. Supplemented by reference TRBV5-1 and TRBJ1-1, the full variable domain reads KAGVTQTPRYLIKTRGQQVTLSCSPISGHRSVSWYQQTPGQGLQFLFEYFSETQRNKGNFPGRFSGRQFSNSRSEMNVSTLELGDSALYLCASSLLGARNTEAFFGQGTRLTVV.

This clone has only one observation. The V gene is TRBV7-2, the J gene TRBJ2-3, with TRBD2 identical over 13 bases. V dropped 5 bases and J dropped 2; count of bases not matched to a gene: 13. CDR1 is SGHTA and CDR2 is FQGNSA in the germline V gene. The CDR3 runs 19 residues. CDR3 in amino acids: CASSPRLAGGPTSTDTQYF. Here the CDR3 DNA reads TGTGCCAGCAGCCCGAGACTAGCGGGGGGCCCTACCTCCACAGATACGCAGTATTTT.

This sequence joins TRBV7-3 and TRBJ2-2, with D tentatively TRBD1 (6 bases). CDR3 length: 14 amino acids. The V and J ends lost 1 base and 6 bases respectively, with 9 bases between them. Germline V gives CDR1 SGHTA, CDR2 FQGTGA. The CDR3 sequence: CASSLIGGAGELFF. CDR3 nucleotides: TGTGCCAGCAGCTTAATAGGGGGAGCCGGGGAGCTGTTTTTT.

The chain combines TRBV4-3 with TRBJ1-4, with a possible D match to TRBD1 (5 bases). Trimming took 0 bases from V and 8 from J, leaving 16 bases between them. The CDR3 runs 16 residues. The germline gives CDR1 LGHNA, CDR2 YSLEER. CDR3 region: CASSQDRAGPREKLFF. Written as DNA, the CDR3 is TGCGCCAGCAGCCAAGATAGGGCAGGGCCGAGAGAAAAACTGTTTTTT.

The CDR3 is CASSLGQGYNSPLHF. The DNA for the CDR3 is TGCGCCAGCAGCTTGGGCCAGGGCTATAATTCACCCCTCCACTTT. This chain joins TRBV5-1 and TRBJ1-6, with D possibly matching TRBD1 (5 bases). Germline values: CDR1 SGHRS, CDR2 YFSETQ. Trimming removed 0 bases at V and 3 bases at J, with 7 bases between. The CDR3 runs to 15 residues. Full variable domain (rest looked up from reference TRBV5-1 and TRBJ1-6): KAGVTQTPRYLIKTRGQQVTLSCSPISGHRSVSWYQQTPGQGLQFLFEYFSETQRNKGNFPGRFSGRQFSNSRSEMNVSTLELGDSALYLCASSLGQGYNSPLHFGNGTRLTVT.

This clone occurred once. The chain employs TRBV6-1 and TRBJ1-2; D might be TRBD1 (5 bases). The V end was cut by 4 bases, the J end by 4 bases, with 19 bases between. This CDR3 spans 16 amino acids. The germline gives CDR1 MNHNS, CDR2 SASEGT. CDR3 DNA sequence: TGTGCCAGCAGTGTACAGCGGGGCCCCCCAAGCTATGGCTACACCTTC. It is translated as CASSVQRGPPSYGYTF.

The V gene is TRBV7-3, the J gene TRBJ2-5, with D maybe TRBD1 (6 bases). V lost 5 bases and J 5 bases, leaving 15 bases between the germline ends. The CDR3 loop spans 14 amino acids. CDR1 SGHTA and CDR2 FQGTGA come from the germline V gene. In nucleotides, the CDR3 is TGTGCCAGCAGCCCCAATCCAGGGGCGGAGACCCAGTACTTC. Protein: CASSPNPGAETQYF.

The rearrangement uses TRBV19 and TRBJ1-4, with D perhaps TRBD1 (6 bases). Trimming cost V 2 bases and J 8 bases, with 15 bases left between them. Germline V CDR1 and CDR2: LNHDA, SQIVND (reference sequence). The length of the CDR3 is 15 residues. DNA for the CDR3: TGTGCCAGTAGTATAACAGGGCCCCCTGGCGAAAAACTGTTTTTT. Its translation: CASSITGPPGEKLFF.

This clone was recorded a few times. The V and J genes are TRBV5-1 and TRBJ1-1, with 9 bases fitting TRBD1. Germline V gives CDR1 SGHRS, CDR2 YFSETQ. V dropped 4 bases and J dropped 5; count of bases not matched to a gene: 9. The CDR3 runs 15 residues. Written as DNA, the CDR3 is TGCGCCAGCAGCAACAGTACAGGGGGCGAAACTGAAGCTTTCTTT. It encodes CASSNSTGGETEAFF.

This clone was counted only a few times. Other nucleotide sequences from this sample produce the same CDR3. V is TRBV6-5 and J is TRBJ2-7; perhaps TRBD1 as D (6 bases). Trimming removed 0 bases at V and 3 bases at J, with 12 bases between. Per the germline V gene, CDR1 is MNHEY and CDR2 is SVGAGI. The CDR3 totals 15 residues. The CDR3 DNA sequence: TGTGCCAGCAGTTACTCGAGCAGGGGTCTCTACGAGCAGTACTTC. Translated, it gives CASSYSSRGLYEQYF.

V usage is TRBV19 and J usage is TRBJ1-3; 7 nucleotides agree with TRBD1. In germline, CDR1 is LNHDA, CDR2 SQIVND (reference sequence). J gave up 0 bases and V 5 bases, and 10 bases lay outside the gene matches. CDR3 length: 17 residues. The CDR3 sequence is CASSSPTGSYSGNTIYF. The CDR3 nucleotides read TGTGCCAGTAGTTCACCGACAGGGAGTTACTCTGGAAACACCATATATTTT.

The chain links TRBV4-2 to TRBJ2-1; a possible D gene is TRBD1 (6 bases). V lost 0 bases and J lost 5, with 11 bases in between. Germline CDR1 LGHNA, CDR2 YNFKEQ. The CDR3 covers 15 residues. Here the CDR3 DNA reads TGTGCCAGCAGCCAAGACGACGGACAGCACAATGAGCAGTTCTTC. Protein product: CASSQDDGQHNEQFF.

The rearrangement links TRBV9 to TRBJ1-1; possibly TRBD1 for D (6 bases). The CDR3 extends over 15 amino acids. Germline V gene lookup returns CDR1 SGDLS and CDR2 YYNGEE. V lost 0 bases and J 3 bases, leaving 12 bases between the germline ends. This chain's CDR3 is CASSVAGDRYTEAFF. CDR3 sequence (DNA): TGTGCCAGCAGCGTAGCGGGTGACAGGTACACTGAAGCTTTCTTT. Full variable domain (remainder filled in from reference TRBV9 and TRBJ1-1): DSGVTQTPKHLITATGQRVTLRCSPRSGDLSVYWYQQSLDQGLQFLIQYYNGEERAKGNILERFSAQQFPDLHSELNLSSLELGDSALYFCASSVAGDRYTEAFFGQGTRLTVV.

The chain couples TRBV2 to TRBJ1-5; 10 nucleotides line up with TRBD1. The CDR3 sequence is 16 residues long. CDR1 is SNHLY, CDR2 FYNNEI, per germline. Trimming cost V 7 bases and J 6 bases; bases outside gene matches: 12. CDR3 loop: CASTPEGQGRGQPQHF. The CDR3 DNA follows: TGTGCCAGCACCCCCGAGGGACAGGGGAGGGGTCAGCCCCAGCATTTT.

The CDR3 DNA is TGTGCCAGCAGTTATAAAGCAGGGGGCTATGGCTACACCTTC. Amino acids: CASSYKAGGYGYTF. The rearrangement links TRBV6-5 to TRBJ1-2; 7 bases map to TRBD1. From germline, CDR1 is MNHEY and CDR2 SVGAGI. Germline trimming cut 3 bases from V and 4 bases from J; bases unmatched to any gene: 5. The CDR3 loop spans 14 amino acids.

V gene TRBV30 combines with J gene TRBJ1-3, with a tentative D call TRBD1 (5 bases). V lost 0 bases, J lost 3 bases, and 15 bases lay in between. From germline, CDR1 is GTSNPN and CDR2 SVGIG (reference sequence). This CDR3 region has 16 residues. CDR3 sequence reads: CAWSVRSGGSGNTIYF. In DNA, the CDR3 is TGTGCCTGGAGTGTACGATCCGGGGGAAGTGGAAACACCATATATTTT.

The rearrangement joins TRBV11-2 to TRBJ2-7; TRBD2 matches 7 bases. V was clipped by 1 base and J by 3 bases; unmatched bases: 3. The CDR3 covers 14 residues. Germline loops: CDR1 SGHAT, CDR2 FQNNGV. This CDR3 is CASSLAGGGYEQYF. CDR3 coding DNA: TGTGCCAGCAGCTTAGCGGGGGGAGGCTACGAGCAGTACTTC.

This clone was seen once. This chain uses TRBV6-6 with TRBJ2-3; 7 nucleotides line up with TRBD1. This CDR3 contains 16 residues. J gave up 2 bases and V 3 bases, and 8 bases lay outside the gene matches. Looked up from germline, CDR1 is MNHNY and CDR2 is SVGAGI (reference sequence). CDR3 nucleotides: TGTGCCAGCAGTTATTCTGCAGGGGGTATCACAGATACGCAGTATTTT. This translates into CASSYSAGGITDTQYF.

This sequence joins TRBV7-6 and TRBJ2-3; 9 nucleotides match TRBD2. The germline gives CDR1 SGHVS, CDR2 FNYEAQ. The CDR3 extends over 15 amino acids. V shed 2 bases and J 2 bases; nucleotides not matched to a gene: 2. The CDR3 is CASSLTSGYTDTQYF. Here the CDR3 DNA reads TGTGCCAGCAGCTTAACTAGCGGGTACACAGATACGCAGTATTTT.

This clone was detected a few times. The chain employs TRBV19 and TRBJ1-1; 7 positions agree with TRBD1. CDR1 is LNHDA and CDR2 is SQIVND in the germline V gene (reference sequence). V shed 7 bases, J shed 0 bases, and the junction held 11 bases outside the gene matches. The CDR3 loop spans 16 amino acids. The chain's CDR3 is CASNRGLSYMNTEAFF. The CDR3 DNA follows: TGTGCCAGTAACAGGGGACTCAGCTACATGAACACTGAAGCTTTCTTT.

V usage is TRBV28 and J usage is TRBJ2-7; D is unclear. The CDR3 has 12 amino acids. Germline CDR1 reads MDHEN; CDR2 reads SYDVKM. V lost 10 bases and J lost 2, with 12 bases in between. As DNA, the CDR3 is TGTGCCACCTCCGGCGGCCCCTACGAGCAGTACTTC. It yields the protein CATSGGPYEQYF.